A single sample gave rise to the 11 T cell receptor beta chains below, sequenced in a study of control samples from healthy donors and cancer patients (dated by TCRdb to 2020 to 2022). The library was built by means of the immunoSEQ multiplex PCR assay. Entries here come from immuneACCESS through TCRdb and include only in-frame sequences with V and J called. Some clones fail to appear in such tables; in the studies checked, an unresolved V gene covers under half of the shortfall, and the cause of the remainder is unknown. In this sample the table shows some 110,000 clones, about four fifths of which occur a single time. Of the sample, roughly 13% falls within the top ten clones. The specimen was blood. These receptors originate from a woman in her forties or fifties in good health.

The chain uses TRBV7-9 and TRBJ2-1; D is uncertain. V was pared by 5 bases and J by 0 bases, with 14 bases between. CDR1 is SEHNR, CDR2 FQNEAQ, per germline (reference sequence). The CDR3 sequence is 16 residues long. This CDR3 reads CASSPPTVLSYNEQFF. In DNA form, the CDR3 reads TGTGCCAGCAGCCCCCCGACCGTCCTCTCCTACAATGAGCAGTTCTTC.

The chain couples TRBV7-9 to TRBJ1-4; D is possibly TRBD1 (5 bases). The CDR3 has 14 amino acids. Germline assignment: CDR1 SEHNR and CDR2 FQNEAQ (reference sequence). The germline V and J ends were trimmed by 5 bases and 5 bases, with 12 bases remaining between them. CDR3 protein: CASSGGDRNEKLFF. The CDR3 DNA reads TGTGCCAGCAGCGGGGGGGACCGGAATGAAAAACTGTTTTTT.

The genes are TRBV7-9 and TRBJ2-1, with TRBD1 matching over 8 bases. The CDR3 is 17 residues long. CDR1 SEHNR and CDR2 FQNEAQ come from the germline V gene (reference sequence). The V segment lost 4 bases and the J segment 0 bases; nucleotides outside the gene matches: 8. Here the CDR3 DNA reads TGTGCCAGCAGCTCGGCTCACAGGGGGAACTCCTACAATGAGCAGTTCTTC. It is translated as CASSSAHRGNSYNEQFF.

The chain employs TRBV6-5 and TRBJ2-2; no clear D. Germline lookup yields CDR1 MNHEY and CDR2 SVGAGI. Trimming took 2 bases from V and 3 from J, leaving 4 bases between them. This CDR3 has 13 amino acids. This CDR3 reads CASSYTDTGELFF. CDR3 bases: TGTGCCAGCAGTTACACGGACACCGGGGAGCTGTTTTTT.

This sequence joins TRBV6-6 and TRBJ1-5; 11 bases agree with TRBD1. This CDR3 is built from 16 residues. Losses at the gene ends were 6 bases for V and 6 bases for J; bases not matched to a gene: 10. Germline lookup yields CDR1 MNHNY and CDR2 SVGAGI (reference sequence). CDR3 residues: CASSTQGQGASQPQHF. The CDR3 region has the DNA TGTGCCAGCAGCACCCAAGGACAGGGGGCAAGTCAGCCCCAGCATTTT.

CDR3 region: CASSPMTSGGYEQYF. The CDR3 DNA follows: TGTGCCAGCAGCCCGATGACTAGCGGGGGGTATGAGCAGTACTTC. V is TRBV11-2 and J is TRBJ2-7; 13 bases are shared with TRBD2. The V gene's germline CDR1 is SGHAT and CDR2 FQNNGV. The length of the CDR3 is 15 residues. V was clipped by 5 bases and J by 7 bases; unmatched bases: 8.

This clone occurred once. The chain recombines TRBV6-5 with TRBJ2-2; D is tentatively TRBD1 or TRBD2 (7 bases each). The CDR3 has 15 residues. V was trimmed by 2 bases and J by 5 bases, leaving 12 bases between them. Looked up from germline, CDR1 is MNHEY and CDR2 is SVGAGI. DNA of the CDR3: TGTGCCAGCAGTTACCGGCAGGGGGGGACCGGGGAGCTGTTTTTT. The encoded protein is CASSYRQGGTGELFF.

The chain uses TRBV21-1 and TRBJ2-2; the table's TRBD2 call for D was not verified on the DNA. TRBV21-1 is tagged as a pseudogene. The CDR3 contains 17 residues. CDR3: CASSKDLAGANTGELFF. In nucleotides, the CDR3 is TGTGCCAGCAGCAAAGACCTAGCGGGGGCGAACACCGGGGAGCTGTTTTTT.

CDR3: CASSQGVSGNTIYF. The CDR3 DNA sequence: TGTGCCAGCAGCCAAGGCGTCTCTGGAAACACCATATATTTT. The V call is TRBV4-2, the J call TRBJ1-3; D remains ambiguous. The V end lost 1 base, the J end lost 0 bases, and 4 bases lay between the germline ends. Per germline, CDR1 LGHNA and CDR2 YNFKEQ. CDR3 length: 14 residues.

This chain connects TRBV14 to TRBJ2-5; D uncertain. Trimming pared 0 bases from V and 4 bases from J, leaving 6 bases between. CDR1 SGHDN and CDR2 FVKESK come from the germline V gene. The CDR3 contains 13 residues. For the CDR3, the DNA is TGTGCCAGCAGCCAAGATTTACCAGAGACCCAGTACTTC. Encoded protein: CASSQDLPETQYF.

The CDR3 DNA is TGTGCCAGCGAGACATCCGATGGCCTCCACTTT. It is translated as CASETSDGLHF. The chain combines TRBV28 with TRBJ1-6; D gene uncertain. V lost 8 bases and J 15 bases, leaving 14 bases between the germline ends. The CDR3 is made up of 11 amino acids. Germline values: CDR1 MDHEN, CDR2 SYDVKM.